This TCR beta chain comes out of a study of CD8 T cells in ankylosing spondylitis. General study findings and limits: From matched ankylosing spondylitis synovial fluid, disease-linked clones were reportedly recovered at significantly enriched levels. What seemed typical of ankylosing spondylitis blood was a TCR beta motif built from about eight highly homologous variants. CD8+ disease-linked clones were present at relatively low frequencies in blood.

Worth noting for this clonotype: As yet, its antigen is unknown.

TCRdb reanalysed the 5' RACE reads using MiXCR and keeps one entry per CDR3 protein. The sample yields a few hundred thousand distinct CDR3 sequences, approximately 22% seen once. In germline, CDR1 is SEHNR, CDR2 FQNEAQ (reference sequence). V dropped 6 bases and J dropped 6 bases, with 12 bases sitting between them. The CDR3 length is 12 residues. The J gene is TRBJ2-7, the V gene TRBV7-9, with D possibly TRBD2 on 5 matching bases. Sample: blood, either unsorted or a sorted T cell fraction (not recorded which). The receptor was derived from a male donor with ankylosing spondylitis or in good health (not recorded which). As DNA, the CDR3 is TGTGCCAGCAGACACGGGGTAGGCGAGCAGTACTTC. Its translation: CASRHGVGEQYF.